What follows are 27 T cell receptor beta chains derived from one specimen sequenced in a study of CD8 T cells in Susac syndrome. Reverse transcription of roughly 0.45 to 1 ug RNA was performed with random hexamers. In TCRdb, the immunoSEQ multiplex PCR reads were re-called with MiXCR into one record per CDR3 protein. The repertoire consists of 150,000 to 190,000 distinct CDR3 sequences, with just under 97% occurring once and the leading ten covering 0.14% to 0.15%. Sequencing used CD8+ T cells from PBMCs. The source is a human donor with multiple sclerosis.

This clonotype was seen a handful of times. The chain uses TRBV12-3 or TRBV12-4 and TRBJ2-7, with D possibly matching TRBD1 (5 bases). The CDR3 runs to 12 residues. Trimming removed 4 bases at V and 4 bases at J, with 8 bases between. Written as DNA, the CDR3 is TGTGCCAGCAGTTCCCAGGGTTACGAGCAGTACTTC. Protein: CASSSQGYEQYF.

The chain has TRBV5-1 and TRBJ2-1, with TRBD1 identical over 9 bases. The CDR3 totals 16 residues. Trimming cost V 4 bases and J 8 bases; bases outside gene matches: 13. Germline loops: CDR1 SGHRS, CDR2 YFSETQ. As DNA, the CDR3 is TGCGCCAGCAGCCCACCTCCCGGGACAGGGAGCGATGAGCAGTTCTTC. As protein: CASSPPPGTGSDEQFF.

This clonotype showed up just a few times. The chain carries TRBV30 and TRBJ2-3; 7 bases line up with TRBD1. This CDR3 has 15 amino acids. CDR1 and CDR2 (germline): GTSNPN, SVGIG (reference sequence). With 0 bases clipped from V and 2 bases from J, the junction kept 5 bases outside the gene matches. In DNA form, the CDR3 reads TGTGCCTGGAGTGTAGGGGACAGTTCCACAGATACGCAGTATTTT. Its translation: CAWSVGDSSTDTQYF.

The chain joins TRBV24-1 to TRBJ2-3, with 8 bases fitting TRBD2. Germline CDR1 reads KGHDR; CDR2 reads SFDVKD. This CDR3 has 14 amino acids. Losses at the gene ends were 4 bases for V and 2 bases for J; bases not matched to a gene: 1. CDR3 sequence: CATSDGGATDTQYF. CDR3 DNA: TGTGCCACCAGTGACGGGGGGGCCACAGATACGCAGTATTTT.

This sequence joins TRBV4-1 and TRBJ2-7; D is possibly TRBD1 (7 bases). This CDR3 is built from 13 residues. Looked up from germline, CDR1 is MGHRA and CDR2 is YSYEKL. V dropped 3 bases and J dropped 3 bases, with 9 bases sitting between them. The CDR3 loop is CASSQRDSYEQYF. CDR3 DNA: TGCGCCAGCAGCCAGCGGGACAGCTACGAGCAGTACTTC.

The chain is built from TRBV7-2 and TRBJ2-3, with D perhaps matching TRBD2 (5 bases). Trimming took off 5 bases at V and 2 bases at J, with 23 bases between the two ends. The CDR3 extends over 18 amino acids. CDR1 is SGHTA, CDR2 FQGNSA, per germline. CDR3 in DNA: TGTGCCAGCAGCCCTACAAGTTTAACGGGGATACTCACAGATACGCAGTATTTT. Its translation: CASSPTSLTGILTDTQYF.

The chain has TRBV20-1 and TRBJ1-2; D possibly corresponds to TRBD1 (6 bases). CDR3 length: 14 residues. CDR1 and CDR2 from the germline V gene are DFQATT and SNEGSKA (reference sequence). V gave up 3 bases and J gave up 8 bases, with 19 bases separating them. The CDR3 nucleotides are TGCAGTGCTAGTAAACCAGGGGCTGAGATCGGCTACACCTTC. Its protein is CSASKPGAEIGYTF.

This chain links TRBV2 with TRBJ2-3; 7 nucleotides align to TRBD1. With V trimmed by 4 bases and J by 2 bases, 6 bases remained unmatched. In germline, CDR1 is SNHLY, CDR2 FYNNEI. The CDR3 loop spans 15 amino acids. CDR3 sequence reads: CASSAEGADTDTQYF. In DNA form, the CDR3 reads TGTGCCAGCAGTGCAGAGGGGGCTGACACAGATACGCAGTATTTT.

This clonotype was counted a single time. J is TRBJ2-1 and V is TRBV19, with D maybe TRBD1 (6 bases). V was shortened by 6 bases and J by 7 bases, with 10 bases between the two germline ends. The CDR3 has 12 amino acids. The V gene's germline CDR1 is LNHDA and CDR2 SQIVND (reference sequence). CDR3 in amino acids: CASRQGGNEQFF. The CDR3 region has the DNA TGTGCCAGTAGACAGGGTGGTAATGAGCAGTTCTTC.

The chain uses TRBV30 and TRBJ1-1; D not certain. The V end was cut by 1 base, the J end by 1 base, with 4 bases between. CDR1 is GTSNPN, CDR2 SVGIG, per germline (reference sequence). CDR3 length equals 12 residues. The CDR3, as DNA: TGTGCCTGGAGTGAGGGGAACACTGAAGCTTTCTTT. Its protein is CAWSEGNTEAFF.

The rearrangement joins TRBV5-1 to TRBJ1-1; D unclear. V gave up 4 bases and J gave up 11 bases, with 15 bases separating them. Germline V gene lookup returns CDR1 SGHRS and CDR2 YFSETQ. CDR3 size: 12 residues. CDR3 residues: CASSREGGDAFF. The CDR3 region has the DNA TGCGCCAGCAGCCGTGAGGGCGGGGATGCTTTCTTT.

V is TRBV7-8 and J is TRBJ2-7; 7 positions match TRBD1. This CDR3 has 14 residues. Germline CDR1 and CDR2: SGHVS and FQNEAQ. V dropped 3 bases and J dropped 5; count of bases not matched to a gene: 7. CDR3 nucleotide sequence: TGTGCCAGCAGCTTTTATGACAGGGTGGACGAGCAGTACTTC. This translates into CASSFYDRVDEQYF.

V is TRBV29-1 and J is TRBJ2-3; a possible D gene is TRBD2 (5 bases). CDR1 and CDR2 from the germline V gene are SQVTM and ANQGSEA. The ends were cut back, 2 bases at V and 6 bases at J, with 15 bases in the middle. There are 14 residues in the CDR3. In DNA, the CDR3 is TGCAGCGTTGAACCGGGGATAATAAAGGATACGCAGTATTTT. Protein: CSVEPGIIKDTQYF.

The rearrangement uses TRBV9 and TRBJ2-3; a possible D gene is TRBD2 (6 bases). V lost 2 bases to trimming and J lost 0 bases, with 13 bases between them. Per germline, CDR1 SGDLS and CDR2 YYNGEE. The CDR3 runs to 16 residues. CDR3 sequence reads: CASSVGRGTSTDTQYF. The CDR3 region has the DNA TGTGCCAGCAGCGTGGGACGGGGGACTAGCACAGATACGCAGTATTTT.

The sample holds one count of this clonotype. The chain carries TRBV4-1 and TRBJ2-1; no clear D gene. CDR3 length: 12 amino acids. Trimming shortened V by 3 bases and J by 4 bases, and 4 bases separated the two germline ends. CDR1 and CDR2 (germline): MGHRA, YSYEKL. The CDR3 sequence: CASSHDYNEQFF. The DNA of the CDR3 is TGCGCCAGCAGCCACGATTACAATGAGCAGTTCTTC.

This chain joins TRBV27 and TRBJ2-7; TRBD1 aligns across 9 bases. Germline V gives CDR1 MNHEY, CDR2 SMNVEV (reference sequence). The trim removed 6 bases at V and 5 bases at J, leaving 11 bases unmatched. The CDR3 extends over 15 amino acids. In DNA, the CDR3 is TGTGCCAGCAGGGCTACGGGACAGGGCGACCACGAGCAGTACTTC. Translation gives CASRATGQGDHEQYF.

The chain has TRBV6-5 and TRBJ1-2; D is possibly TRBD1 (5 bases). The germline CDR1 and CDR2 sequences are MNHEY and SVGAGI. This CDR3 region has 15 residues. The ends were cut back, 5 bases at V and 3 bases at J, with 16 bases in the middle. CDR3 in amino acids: CASSLTGGLYYGYTF. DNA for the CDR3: TGTGCCAGCAGTCTTACTGGGGGACTTTACTATGGCTACACCTTC.

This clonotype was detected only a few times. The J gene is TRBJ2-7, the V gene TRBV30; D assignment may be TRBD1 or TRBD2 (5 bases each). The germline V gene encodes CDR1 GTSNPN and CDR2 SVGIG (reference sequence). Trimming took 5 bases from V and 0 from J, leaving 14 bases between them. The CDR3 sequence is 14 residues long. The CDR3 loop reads CAWGRGDGSYEQYF. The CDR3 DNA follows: TGTGCCTGGGGGCGTGGGGACGGCTCCTACGAGCAGTACTTC.

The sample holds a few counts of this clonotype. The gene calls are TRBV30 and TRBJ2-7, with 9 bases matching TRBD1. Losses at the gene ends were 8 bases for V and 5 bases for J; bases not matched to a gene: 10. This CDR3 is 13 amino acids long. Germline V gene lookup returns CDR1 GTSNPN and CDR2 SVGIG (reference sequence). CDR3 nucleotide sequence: TGTGCCGGGGGTCGCGGGACAGGGAACGAGCAGTACTTC. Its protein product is CAGGRGTGNEQYF.

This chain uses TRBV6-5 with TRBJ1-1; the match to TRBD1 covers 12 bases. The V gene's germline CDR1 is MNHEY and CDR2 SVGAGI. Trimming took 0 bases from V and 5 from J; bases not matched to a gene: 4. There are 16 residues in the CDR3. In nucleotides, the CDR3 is TGTGCCAGCAGTTACTCGGGACAGGGGGCACGGACTGAAGCTTTCTTT. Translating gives CASSYSGQGARTEAFF.

The CDR3 bases are TGCAGTGCTAGAGAGGCTCTGTGGGGCTTGGTGAACACTGAAGCTTTCTTT. Encoded protein: CSAREALWGLVNTEAFF. The chain links TRBV20-1 to TRBJ1-1, with D possibly matching TRBD1 (5 bases). The CDR3 has 17 residues. Germline V gene lookup returns CDR1 DFQATT and CDR2 SNEGSKA (reference sequence). The V end was cut by 0 bases, the J end by 0 bases, with 17 bases between.

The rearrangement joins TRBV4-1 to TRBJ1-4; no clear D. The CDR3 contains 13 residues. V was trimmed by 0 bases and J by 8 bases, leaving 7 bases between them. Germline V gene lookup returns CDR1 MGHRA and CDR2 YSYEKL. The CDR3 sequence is CASSQEDGEKLFF. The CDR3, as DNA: TGCGCCAGCAGCCAAGAGGACGGAGAAAAACTGTTTTTT.

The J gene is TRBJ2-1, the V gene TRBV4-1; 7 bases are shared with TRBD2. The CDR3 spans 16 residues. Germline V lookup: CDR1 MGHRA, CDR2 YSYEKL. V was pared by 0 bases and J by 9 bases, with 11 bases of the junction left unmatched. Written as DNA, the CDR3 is TGCGCCAGCAGCCAAGAAATCCAGCGGGGATATAGTGAGCAGTTCTTC. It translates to CASSQEIQRGYSEQFF.

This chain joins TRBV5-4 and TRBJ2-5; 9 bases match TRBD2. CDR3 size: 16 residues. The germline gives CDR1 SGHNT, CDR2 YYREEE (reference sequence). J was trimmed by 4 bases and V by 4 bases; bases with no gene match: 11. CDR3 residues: CASSLTGTSSPETQYF. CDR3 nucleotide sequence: TGTGCCAGCAGCCTAACCGGGACTAGCTCCCCAGAGACCCAGTACTTC.

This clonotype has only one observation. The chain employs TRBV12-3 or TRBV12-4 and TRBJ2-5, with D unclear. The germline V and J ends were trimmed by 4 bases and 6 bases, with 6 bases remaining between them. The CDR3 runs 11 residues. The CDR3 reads CASSYRQTQYF. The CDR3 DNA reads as TGTGCCAGCAGTTATAGGCAGACCCAGTACTTC.

CDR3 nucleotides: TGCGCCAGCAGCCTACTTCAGGGAGGGCTAAGCACAGATACGCAGTATTTT. Protein product: CASSLLQGGLSTDTQYF. The rearrangement uses TRBV4-1 and TRBJ2-3, with TRBD2 matching 7 bases. CDR3 length: 17 amino acids. Germline V CDR1 and CDR2: MGHRA, YSYEKL. Germline trimming cut 4 bases from V and 0 bases from J; bases unmatched to any gene: 10.

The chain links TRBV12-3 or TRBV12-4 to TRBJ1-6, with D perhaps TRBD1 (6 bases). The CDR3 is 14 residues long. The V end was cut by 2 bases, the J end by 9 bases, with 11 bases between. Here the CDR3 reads CASSLPGVGSPLHF. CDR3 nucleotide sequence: TGTGCCAGCAGTTTACCAGGGGTTGGTTCACCCCTCCACTTT.